The clone carrying this T cell receptor (beta chain) was picked up many times. The data originate from a study of Graves' ophthalmopathy and Graves' hyperthyroidism. The ends lost 6 bases at V and 9 bases at J; junction bases unmatched: 10. Per the germline V gene, CDR1 is DFQATT and CDR2 is SNEGSKA (reference sequence). The CDR3 is made up of 15 amino acids. The authors amplified TCR beta CDR3 regions, and they did so from RNA transcripts for repertoire sequencing. HTBI primers primed a first-round RT-PCR, and a second-round multiplex PCR followed. TCRdb fed the multiplex PCR reads into MiXCR, producing one record per CDR3 protein. The sample holds about 1.1 million distinct CDR3 sequences; about 40% are singletons and the top ten take more than 9.5%.

The sample taken for sequencing was peripheral blood or thyroid tissue (not recorded which). V usage is TRBV20-1 and J usage is TRBJ1-6; 11 bases are a match to TRBD1. The source of this sequence is an adult man with Graves' hyperthyroidism. CDR3 sequence reads: CSALGQGAGVSPLHF. As DNA, the CDR3 is TGCAGTGCCCTTGGACAGGGGGCGGGAGTTTCACCCCTCCACTTT.